Listed below are T cell receptor beta chains from one sample, sequenced in a study of Ad26.COV2.S vaccination and SARS-CoV-2 variants. Clones were read by immunoSEQ multiplex PCR, and TCRdb kept only the in-frame ones, dropping some. The sample lists around 300,000 clones, about 85% occurring once. The sequences come from peripheral blood, collected in a trial of Ad26.COV2.S vaccine versus placebo. These receptors all stem from a person between 18 and 65 years old who received the Ad26.COV2.S COVID-19 vaccine or a placebo. Each CDR3 is given with its conserved first and last residue. The D gene is left open where the match is weak. A row's size may be missing; if present it is once, few, many or a size class.

clone_size	d_call	v_call	j_call	cdr3_aa	cdr3_nt
NA	TRBD1	TRBV6-6	TRBJ2-7	CASSVALGQGNEQYF	TGTGCCAGCAGCGTCGCTTTAGGACAGGGTAACGAGCAGTACTTC
NA	TRBD1	TRBV2	TRBJ1-4	CASLSGTGAEKLFF	TGTGCCAGCCTTTCCGGGACAGGGGCGGAAAAACTGTTTTTT
NA	NA	TRBV6-2/TRBV6-3	TRBJ1-1	CASSYYNEAFF	TGTGCCAGCAGTTACTATAATGAAGCTTTCTTT
NA	TRBD1	TRBV20-1	TRBJ2-1	CSASIRDRVDEQFF	TGCAGTGCTAGTATCCGGGACAGGGTGGATGAGCAGTTCTTC
NA	NA	TRBV6-4	TRBJ1-6	CASSDGTSNSPLHF	TGTGCCAGCAGTGACGGGACAAGTAATTCACCCCTCCACTTT
NA	NA	TRBV5-4	TRBJ2-3	CASSPEAKLNTDTQYF	TGTGCCAGCAGCCCCGAGGCAAAGTTGAACACAGATACGCAGTATTTT
NA	TRBD1	TRBV7-3	TRBJ1-2	CASSLPGAGTGGILNYGYTF	TGTGCCAGCAGCTTACCGGGGGCCGGGACAGGGGGCATACTTAACTATGGCTACACCTTC
once	TRBD1	TRBV29-1	TRBJ1-1	CSVSGQGSAFF	TGCAGCGTTTCGGGACAGGGGTCGGCTTTCTTT
NA	TRBD1	TRBV9	TRBJ2-3	CASSSRQGSTDTQYF	TGTGCCAGCAGCTCACGACAGGGCAGCACAGATACGCAGTATTTT
NA	NA	TRBV19	TRBJ1-4	CASSDSRGSEGEKLFF	TGTGCCAGTAGTGACTCAAGGGGCTCGGAGGGTGAAAAACTGTTTTTT
NA	TRBD1	TRBV28	TRBJ2-7	CASTSLTGGYYEQYF	TGTGCCAGCACCTCATTGACAGGGGGATACTACGAGCAGTACTTC
few	NA	TRBV9	TRBJ2-3	CASSVGLELTDTQYF	TGTGCCAGCAGCGTAGGTCTAGAACTCACAGATACGCAGTATTTT
few	NA	TRBV18	TRBJ1-2	CASSPSSLGYGYTF	TGTGCCAGCTCACCTTCATCCTTGGGCTATGGCTACACCTTC